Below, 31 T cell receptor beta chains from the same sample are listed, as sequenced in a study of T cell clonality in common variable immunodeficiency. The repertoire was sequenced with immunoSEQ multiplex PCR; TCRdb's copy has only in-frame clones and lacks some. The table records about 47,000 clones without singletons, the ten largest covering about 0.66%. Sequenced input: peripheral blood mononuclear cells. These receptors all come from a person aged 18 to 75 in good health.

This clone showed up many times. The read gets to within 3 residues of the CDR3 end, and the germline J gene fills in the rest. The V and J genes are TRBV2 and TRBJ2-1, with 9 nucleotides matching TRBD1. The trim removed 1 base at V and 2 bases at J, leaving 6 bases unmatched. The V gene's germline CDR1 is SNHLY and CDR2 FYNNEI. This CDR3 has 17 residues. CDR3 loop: CASSEGTGDVTYNEQFF. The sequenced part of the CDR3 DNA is TGTGCCAGCAGTGAAGGGACAGGGGACGTTACCTACAATGAG.

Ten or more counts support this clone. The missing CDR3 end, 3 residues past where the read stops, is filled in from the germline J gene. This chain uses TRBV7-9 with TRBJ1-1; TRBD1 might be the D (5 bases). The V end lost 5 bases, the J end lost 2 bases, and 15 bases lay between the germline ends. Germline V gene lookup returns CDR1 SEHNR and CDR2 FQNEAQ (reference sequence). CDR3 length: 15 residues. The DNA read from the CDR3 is TGTGCCAGCAGCGACACGACGGGACTCAACACTGAA. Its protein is CASSDTTGLNTE. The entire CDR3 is CASSDTTGLNTEAFF.

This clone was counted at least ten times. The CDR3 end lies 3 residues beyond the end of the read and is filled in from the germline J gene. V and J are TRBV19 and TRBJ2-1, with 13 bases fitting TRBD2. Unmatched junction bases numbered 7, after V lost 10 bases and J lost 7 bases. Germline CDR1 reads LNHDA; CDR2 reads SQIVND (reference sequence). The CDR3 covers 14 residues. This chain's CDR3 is CATQGLAGWNEQFF. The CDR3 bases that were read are TGTGCCACCCAGGGACTAGCGGGATGGAATGAG. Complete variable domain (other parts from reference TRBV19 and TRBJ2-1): DGGITQSPKYLFRKEGQNVTLSCEQNLNHDAMYWYRQDPGQGLRLIYYSQIVNDFQKGDIAEGYSVSREKKESFPLTVTSAQKNPTAFYLCATQGLAGWNEQFFGPGTRLTVL.

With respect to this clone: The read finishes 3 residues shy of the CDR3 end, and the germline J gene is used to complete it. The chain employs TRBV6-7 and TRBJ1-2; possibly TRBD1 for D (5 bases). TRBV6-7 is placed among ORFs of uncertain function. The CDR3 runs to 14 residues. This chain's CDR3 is CASSYSSGGYDYTF. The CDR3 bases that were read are TGTGCCAGCAGTTACTCTAGCGGGGGGTACGAC.

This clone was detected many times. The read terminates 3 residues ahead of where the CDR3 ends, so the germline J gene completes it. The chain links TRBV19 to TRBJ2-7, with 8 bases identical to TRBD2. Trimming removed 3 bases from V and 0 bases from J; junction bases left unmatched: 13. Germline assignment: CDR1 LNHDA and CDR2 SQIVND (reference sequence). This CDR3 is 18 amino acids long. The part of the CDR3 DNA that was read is TGTGCCAGTAGTATCGGTGGGGGCGGTAGCGGGATCTCCTACGAG. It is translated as CASSIGGGGSGISYE. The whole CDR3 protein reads CASSIGGGGSGISYEQYF.

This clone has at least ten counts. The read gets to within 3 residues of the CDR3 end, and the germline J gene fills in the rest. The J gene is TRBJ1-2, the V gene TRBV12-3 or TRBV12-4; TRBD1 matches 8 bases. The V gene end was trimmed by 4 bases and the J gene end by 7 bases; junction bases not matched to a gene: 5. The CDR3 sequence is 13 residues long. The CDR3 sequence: CASSSRGPGGYTF. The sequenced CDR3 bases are TGTGCCAGCAGTTCCAGGGGGCCTGGTGGC.

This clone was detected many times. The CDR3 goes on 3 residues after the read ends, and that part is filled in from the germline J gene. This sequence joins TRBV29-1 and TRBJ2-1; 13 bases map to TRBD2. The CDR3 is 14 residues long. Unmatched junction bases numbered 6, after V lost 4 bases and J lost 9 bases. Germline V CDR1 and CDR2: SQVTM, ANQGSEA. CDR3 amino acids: CSVARTSGSSEQFF. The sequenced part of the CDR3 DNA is TGCAGCGTTGCCCGGACTAGCGGGAGCAGTGAG.

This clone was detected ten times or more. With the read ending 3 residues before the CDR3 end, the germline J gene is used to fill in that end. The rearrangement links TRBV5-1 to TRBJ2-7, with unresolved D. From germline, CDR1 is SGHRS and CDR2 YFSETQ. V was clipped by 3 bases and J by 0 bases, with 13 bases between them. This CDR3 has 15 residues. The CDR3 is CASSSARSSSYEQYF. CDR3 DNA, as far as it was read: TGCGCCAGCAGCTCCGCACGATCCAGCTCCTACGAG.

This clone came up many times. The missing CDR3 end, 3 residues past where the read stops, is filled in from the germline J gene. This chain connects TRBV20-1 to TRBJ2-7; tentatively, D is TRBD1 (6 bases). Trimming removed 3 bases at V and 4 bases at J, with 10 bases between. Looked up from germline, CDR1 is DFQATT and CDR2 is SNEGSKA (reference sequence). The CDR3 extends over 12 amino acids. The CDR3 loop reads CSASFTGYEQYF. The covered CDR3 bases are TGCAGTGCTAGTTTCACAGGGTACGAG.

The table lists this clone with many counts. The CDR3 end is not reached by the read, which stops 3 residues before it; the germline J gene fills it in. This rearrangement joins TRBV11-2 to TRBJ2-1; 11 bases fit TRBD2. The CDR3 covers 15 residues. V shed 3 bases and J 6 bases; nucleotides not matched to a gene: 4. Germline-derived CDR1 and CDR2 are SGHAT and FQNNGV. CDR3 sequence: CASSLGTSGLNEQFF. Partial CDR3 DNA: TGTGCCAGCAGCTTGGGGACTAGCGGACTCAATGAG.

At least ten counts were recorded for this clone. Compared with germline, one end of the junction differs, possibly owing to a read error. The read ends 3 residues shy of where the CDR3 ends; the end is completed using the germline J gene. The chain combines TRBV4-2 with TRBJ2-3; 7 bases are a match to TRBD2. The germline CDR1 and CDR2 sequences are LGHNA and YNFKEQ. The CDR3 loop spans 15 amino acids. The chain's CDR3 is CVSSQEGGRGDTQYF. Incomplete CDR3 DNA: TGTGTCAGCAGCCAAGAAGGTGGGAGGGGAGATACG.

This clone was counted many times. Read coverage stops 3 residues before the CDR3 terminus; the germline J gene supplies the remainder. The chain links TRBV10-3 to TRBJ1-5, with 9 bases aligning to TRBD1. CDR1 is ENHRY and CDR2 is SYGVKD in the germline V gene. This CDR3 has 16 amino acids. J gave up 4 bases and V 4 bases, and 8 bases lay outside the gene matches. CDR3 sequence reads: CAISAVPGQGNQPQHF. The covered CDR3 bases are TGTGCCATCAGTGCCGTGCCGGGACAGGGAAATCAGCCC.

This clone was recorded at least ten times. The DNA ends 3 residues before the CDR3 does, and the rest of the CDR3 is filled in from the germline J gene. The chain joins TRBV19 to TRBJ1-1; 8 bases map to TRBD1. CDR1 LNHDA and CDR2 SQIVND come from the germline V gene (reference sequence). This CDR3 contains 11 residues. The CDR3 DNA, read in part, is TGTGCCACTTCACAGGGGGTTAGA. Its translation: CATSQGVR. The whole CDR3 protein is CATSQGVRAFF. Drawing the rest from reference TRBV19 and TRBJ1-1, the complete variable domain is DGGITQSPKYLFRKEGQNVTLSCEQNLNHDAMYWYRQDPGQGLRLIYYSQIVNDFQKGDIAEGYSVSREKKESFPLTVTSAQKNPTAFYLCATSQGVRAFFGQGTRLTVV.

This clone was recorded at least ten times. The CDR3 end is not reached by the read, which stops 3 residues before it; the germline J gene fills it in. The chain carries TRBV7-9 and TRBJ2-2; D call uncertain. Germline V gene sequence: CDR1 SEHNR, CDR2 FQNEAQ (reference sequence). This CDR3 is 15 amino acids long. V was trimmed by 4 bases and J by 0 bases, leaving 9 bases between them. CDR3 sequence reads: CASSWLSANTGELFF. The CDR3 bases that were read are TGTGCCAGCAGCTGGTTAAGCGCGAACACCGGGGAG.

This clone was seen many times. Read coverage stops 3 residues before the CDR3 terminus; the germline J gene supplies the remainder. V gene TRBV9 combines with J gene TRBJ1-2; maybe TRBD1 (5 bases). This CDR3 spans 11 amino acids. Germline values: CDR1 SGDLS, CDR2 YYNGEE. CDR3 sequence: CASSQGNGYTF. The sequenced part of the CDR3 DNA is TGTGCCAGCAGCCAGGGAAACGGC.

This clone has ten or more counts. The sequenced CDR3 bases are TGTGCCAGCAGTTTAGGGACAGGGTTCTACGAG. Translated, it gives CASSLGTGFYE. In full, the CDR3 reads CASSLGTGFYEQYF. The chain joins TRBV12-3 or TRBV12-4 to TRBJ2-7; TRBD1 matches at 8 bases. The read ends 3 residues before the CDR3 terminus; that terminus is restored from the germline J gene. This CDR3 is built from 14 residues. V trimming: 1 base; J trimming: 3 bases; junction bases outside the gene matches: 2.

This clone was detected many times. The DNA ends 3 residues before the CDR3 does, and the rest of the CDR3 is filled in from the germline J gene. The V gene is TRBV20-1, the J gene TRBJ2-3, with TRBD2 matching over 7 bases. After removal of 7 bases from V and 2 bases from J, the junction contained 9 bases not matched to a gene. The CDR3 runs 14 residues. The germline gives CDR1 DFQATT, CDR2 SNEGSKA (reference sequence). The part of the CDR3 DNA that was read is TGCAGTGGCGGGAGTAGCAGAGACACAGATACG. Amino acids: CSGGSSRDTDT. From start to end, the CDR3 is CSGGSSRDTDTQYF.

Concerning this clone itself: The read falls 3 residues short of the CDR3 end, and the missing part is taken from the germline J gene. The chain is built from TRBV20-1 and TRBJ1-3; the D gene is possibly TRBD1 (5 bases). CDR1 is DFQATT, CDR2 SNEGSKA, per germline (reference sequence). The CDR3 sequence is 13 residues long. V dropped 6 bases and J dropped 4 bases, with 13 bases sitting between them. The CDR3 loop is CSAYFQGGNTIYF. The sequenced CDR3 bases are TGCAGTGCCTATTTTCAGGGCGGAAACACC.

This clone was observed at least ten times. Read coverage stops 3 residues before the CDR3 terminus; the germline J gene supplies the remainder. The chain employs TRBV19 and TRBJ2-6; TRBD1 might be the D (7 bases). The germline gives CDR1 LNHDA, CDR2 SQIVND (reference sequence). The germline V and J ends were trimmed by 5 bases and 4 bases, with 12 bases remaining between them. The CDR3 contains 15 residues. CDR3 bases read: TGTGCCAGTAGTCCCAGGGGGAGGGGGGCCAACGTC. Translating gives CASSPRGRGANV. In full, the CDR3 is CASSPRGRGANVLTF.

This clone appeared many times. The part of the CDR3 DNA that was read is TGTGCCAGCAGCTCTCGACAGGGGGCTAACTATGGC. The encoded protein is CASSSRQGANYG. In full, the CDR3 is CASSSRQGANYGYTF. V gene TRBV7-2 combines with J gene TRBJ1-2; 9 bases fit TRBD1. Sequencing ends 3 residues short of the CDR3 end; the germline J gene provides the rest. The germline V gene encodes CDR1 SGHTA and CDR2 FQGNSA. This CDR3 is 15 amino acids long. V dropped 4 bases and J dropped 0; count of bases not matched to a gene: 3.

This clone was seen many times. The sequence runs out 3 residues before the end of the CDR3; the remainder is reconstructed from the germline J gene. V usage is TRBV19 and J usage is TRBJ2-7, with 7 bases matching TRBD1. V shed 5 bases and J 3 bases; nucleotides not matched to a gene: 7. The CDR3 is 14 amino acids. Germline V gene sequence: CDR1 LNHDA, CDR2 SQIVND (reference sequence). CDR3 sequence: CASSAWDRYYEQYF. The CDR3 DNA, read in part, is TGTGCCAGTAGTGCATGGGACAGATACTACGAG.

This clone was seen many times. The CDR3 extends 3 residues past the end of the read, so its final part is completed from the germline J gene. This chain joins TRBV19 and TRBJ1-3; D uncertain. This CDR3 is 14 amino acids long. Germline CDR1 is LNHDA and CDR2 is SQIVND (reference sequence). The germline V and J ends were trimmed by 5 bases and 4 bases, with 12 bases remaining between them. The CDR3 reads CASSSPPRGNTIYF. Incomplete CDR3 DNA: TGTGCCAGTAGTTCTCCCCCCCGGGGAAACACC.

Partial CDR3 DNA: TGTGCCTGTTGGCTGAGCGGGACC. It translates to CACWLSGT. The whole CDR3 is CACWLSGTQYF. This rearrangement joins TRBV30 to TRBJ2-5; tentatively, D is TRBD2 (5 bases). Read data end 3 residues before the CDR3 end; the end is taken from the germline J gene. There are 11 residues in the CDR3. The germline V gene has CDR1 GTSNPN and CDR2 SVGIG (reference sequence). V dropped 6 bases and J dropped 7 bases, with 12 bases sitting between them.

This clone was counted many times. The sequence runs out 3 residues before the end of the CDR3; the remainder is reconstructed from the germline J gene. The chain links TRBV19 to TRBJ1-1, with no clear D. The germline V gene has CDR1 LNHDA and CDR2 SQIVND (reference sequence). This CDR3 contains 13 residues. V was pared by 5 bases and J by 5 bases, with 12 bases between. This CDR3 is CASSAQEVTEAFF. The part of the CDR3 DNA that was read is TGTGCCAGTAGTGCCCAGGAGGTGACTGAA.

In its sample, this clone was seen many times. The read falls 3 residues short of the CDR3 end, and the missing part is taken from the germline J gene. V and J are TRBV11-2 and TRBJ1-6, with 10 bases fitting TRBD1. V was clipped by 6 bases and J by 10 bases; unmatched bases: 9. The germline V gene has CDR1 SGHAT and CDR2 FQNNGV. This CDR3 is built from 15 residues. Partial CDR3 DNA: TGTGCCAGCAGTGGGGGGACAGGGGATACATCACCC. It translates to CASSGGTGDTSP. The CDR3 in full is CASSGGTGDTSPLHF.

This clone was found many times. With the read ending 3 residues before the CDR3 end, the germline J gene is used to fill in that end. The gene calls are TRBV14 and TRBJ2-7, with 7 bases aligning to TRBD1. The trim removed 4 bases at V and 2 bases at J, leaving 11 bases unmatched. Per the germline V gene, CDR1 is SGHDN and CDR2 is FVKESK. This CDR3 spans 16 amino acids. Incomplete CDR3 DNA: TGTGCCAGCAGCCCGGAGAGGGGACAGCCGCCCTACGAG. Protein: CASSPERGQPPYE. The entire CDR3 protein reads CASSPERGQPPYEQYF. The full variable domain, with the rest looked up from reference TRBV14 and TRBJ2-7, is EAGVTQFPSHSVIEKGQTVTLRCDPISGHDNLYWYRRVMGKEIKFLLHFVKESKQDESGMPNNRFLAERTGGTYSTLKVQPAELEDSGVYFCASSPERGQPPYEQYFGPGTRLTVT.

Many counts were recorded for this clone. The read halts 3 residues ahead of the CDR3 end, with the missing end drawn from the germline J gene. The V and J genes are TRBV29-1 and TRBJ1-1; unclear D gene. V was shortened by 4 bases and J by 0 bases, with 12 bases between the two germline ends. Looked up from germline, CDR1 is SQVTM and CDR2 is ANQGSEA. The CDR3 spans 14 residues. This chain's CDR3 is CSVGTAALNTEAFF. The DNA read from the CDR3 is TGCAGCGTTGGTACAGCGGCCTTGAACACTGAA.

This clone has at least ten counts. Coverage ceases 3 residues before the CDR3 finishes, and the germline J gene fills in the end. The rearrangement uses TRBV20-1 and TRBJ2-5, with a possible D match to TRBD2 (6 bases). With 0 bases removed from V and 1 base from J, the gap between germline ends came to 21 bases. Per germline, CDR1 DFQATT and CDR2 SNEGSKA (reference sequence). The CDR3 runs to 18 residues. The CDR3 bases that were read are TGCAGTGCTAGAGATAGCCGTTTGGGGGGATCTCGCCAAGAGACC. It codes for CSARDSRLGGSRQET. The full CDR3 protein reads CSARDSRLGGSRQETQYF.

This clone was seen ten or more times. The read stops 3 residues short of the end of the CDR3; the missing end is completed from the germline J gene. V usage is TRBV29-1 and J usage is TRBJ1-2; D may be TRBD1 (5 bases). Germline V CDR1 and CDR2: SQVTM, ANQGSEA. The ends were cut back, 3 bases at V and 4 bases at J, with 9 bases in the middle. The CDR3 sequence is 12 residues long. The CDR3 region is CSVEQTVYGYTF. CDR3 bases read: TGCAGCGTTGAGCAGACAGTCTATGGC.

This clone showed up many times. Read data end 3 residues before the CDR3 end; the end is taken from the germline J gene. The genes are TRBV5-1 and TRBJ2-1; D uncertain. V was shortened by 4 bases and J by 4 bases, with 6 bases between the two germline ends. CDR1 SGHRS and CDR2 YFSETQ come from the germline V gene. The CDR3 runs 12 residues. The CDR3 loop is CASSGPYNEQFF. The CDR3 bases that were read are TGCGCCAGCAGCGGGCCTTACAATGAG.

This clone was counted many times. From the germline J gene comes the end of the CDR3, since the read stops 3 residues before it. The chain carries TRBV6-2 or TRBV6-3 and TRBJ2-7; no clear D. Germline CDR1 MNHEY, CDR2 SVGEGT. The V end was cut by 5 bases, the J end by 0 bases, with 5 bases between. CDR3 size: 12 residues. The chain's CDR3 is CASSQISYEQYF. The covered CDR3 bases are TGTGCCAGCAGTCAAATCTCCTACGAG.